Listed below are T cell receptor beta chains from one sample, sequenced in a study of CD8+CD57+ T cells in acquired aplastic anemia. Each CDR3 protein is one row after TCRdb ran MiXCR on the reads. Of roughly 180,000 distinct CDR3 sequences listed, 40% to 50% were seen once; the top ten hold roughly 3%. Specimen: sorted CD4+, CD8+, or CD8+CD57+ T cells (not recorded which) from PBMCs. All receptors come from a human donor in good health. The CDR3 runs from the conserved cysteine through the conserved F or W. The D gene is left open where the match is weak. The size entry is marked missing in some rows and otherwise reads once, few, many or a size class.

v_gene: TRBV2; j_gene: TRBJ2-1; len: 17; d_gene: TRBD2; abundance: few; CDR3nt: TGTGCCAGCAGCCGGCGGACTAGCGGGGGGACCTACAATGAGCAGTTCTTC; CDR3aa: CASSRRTSGGTYNEQFF
v_gene: TRBV7-9; j_gene: TRBJ1-1; len: 13; d_gene: TRBD1; abundance: .; CDR3nt: TGTGCCAGCAGCCCCGGGACAGGGGAAGAAGCTTTCTTT; CDR3aa: CASSPGTGEEAFF
v_gene: TRBV20-1; j_gene: TRBJ1-2; len: 15; d_gene: TRBD1; abundance: few; CDR3nt: TGCAGTGCTAGAGGGGGGACAGGGCTGGGGGCCGGCTACACCTTC; CDR3aa: CSARGGTGLGAGYTF
v_gene: TRBV19; j_gene: TRBJ2-6; len: 21; d_gene: TRBD1; abundance: .; CDR3nt: TGTGCCACCACCCAAGGGCTGGGCAGGGGGCAGTTTTCTGCTGGGGCCAACGTCCTGACTTTC; CDR3aa: CATTQGLGRGQFSAGANVLTF
v_gene: TRBV27; j_gene: TRBJ2-7; len: 14; d_gene: .; abundance: few; CDR3nt: TGTGCCAGCAGTCGATTACAGGGGGGGGTCGAGCAGTACTTC; CDR3aa: CASSRLQGGVEQYF
v_gene: TRBV20-1; j_gene: TRBJ2-5; len: 14; d_gene: TRBD2; abundance: many; CDR3nt: TGCAGTGCTAGGGACGGGAGGGTACTGGAGACCCAGTACTTC; CDR3aa: CSARDGRVLETQYF
v_gene: TRBV29-1; j_gene: TRBJ2-7; len: 16; d_gene: TRBD2; abundance: many; CDR3nt: TGCAGAGAACCTCCGGGACTAGCTTTTTTCTCCTACGAGCAGTACTTC; CDR3aa: CREPPGLAFFSYEQYF
v_gene: TRBV20-1; j_gene: TRBJ2-1; len: 14; d_gene: .; abundance: many; CDR3nt: TGCAGTGCTACCCCGGAGGGCTCCTACAATGAGCAGTTCTTC; CDR3aa: CSATPEGSYNEQFF
v_gene: TRBV7-9; j_gene: TRBJ2-5; len: 16; d_gene: TRBD2; abundance: .; CDR3nt: TGTGCCCGCAGCAAGACTAGCGGGAGGGCCCAAGAGACCCAGTACTTC; CDR3aa: CARSKTSGRAQETQYF
v_gene: TRBV10-3; j_gene: TRBJ1-2; len: 13; d_gene: .; abundance: few; CDR3nt: TGTGCCATCTCGGCACAGACCACTAGCGGCTACACCTTC; CDR3aa: CAISAQTTSGYTF
v_gene: TRBV11-2; j_gene: TRBJ2-2; len: 16; d_gene: TRBD2; abundance: many; CDR3nt: TGTGCCAGCAGCCCAATAGCGGGAGGGCTCACCGGGGAGCTGTTTTTT; CDR3aa: CASSPIAGGLTGELFF
v_gene: TRBV19; j_gene: TRBJ2-3; len: 17; d_gene: TRBD2; abundance: many; CDR3nt: TGTGCCAGTAGTTCGACTCCAGCGGGAGTTAGTATAGATACGCAGTATTTT; CDR3aa: CASSSTPAGVSIDTQYF
v_gene: TRBV20-1; j_gene: TRBJ2-7; len: 14; d_gene: TRBD2; abundance: many; CDR3nt: TGCAGTGCTAGAGAGGGACTAGCAACCTACGAGCAGTACTTC; CDR3aa: CSAREGLATYEQYF
v_gene: TRBV5-1; j_gene: TRBJ2-1; len: 15; d_gene: TRBD2; abundance: .; CDR3nt: TGCGCCAGCAGCTTGGCCGGGGTAGCGGGAAAAGAGCAGTTCTTC; CDR3aa: CASSLAGVAGKEQFF
v_gene: TRBV27; j_gene: TRBJ1-1; len: 13; d_gene: .; abundance: .; CDR3nt: TGTGCCAGCGGGACCACGGGGGACACTGAAGCTTTCTTT; CDR3aa: CASGTTGDTEAFF
v_gene: TRBV4-2; j_gene: TRBJ1-4; len: 18; d_gene: .; abundance: .; CDR3nt: TGTGCCAGCAGCCAAGAAGTCACACGTGCCGGGGGTGATGAAAAACTGTTTTTT; CDR3aa: CASSQEVTRAGGDEKLFF
v_gene: TRBV10-3; j_gene: TRBJ2-7; len: 13; d_gene: .; abundance: .; CDR3nt: TGTGCCATCAGTGAGGGTCCCTCCTACGAGCAGTACTTC; CDR3aa: CAISEGPSYEQYF
v_gene: TRBV5-1; j_gene: TRBJ2-5; len: 13; d_gene: .; abundance: .; CDR3nt: TGCGCCAGCATGGTGGCGGGCCAAGAGACCCAGTACTTC; CDR3aa: CASMVAGQETQYF
v_gene: TRBV6-1; j_gene: TRBJ2-7; len: 15; d_gene: TRBD1; abundance: many; CDR3nt: TGTGCCAGCAGTCGACGAGGGACAGGGACTCACGAGCAGTACTTC; CDR3aa: CASSRRGTGTHEQYF
v_gene: TRBV10-3; j_gene: TRBJ2-5; len: 17; d_gene: TRBD1; abundance: .; CDR3nt: TGTGCCAGCCGGGCTGCCCTTGGACAGGGTTATGGAGAGACCCAGTACTTC; CDR3aa: CASRAALGQGYGETQYF
v_gene: TRBV5-1; j_gene: TRBJ2-3; len: 17; d_gene: .; abundance: many; CDR3nt: TGCGCCAGCAGCTTGTCTGCGACACCAAGCCTAGCAGATACGCAGTATTTT; CDR3aa: CASSLSATPSLADTQYF
v_gene: TRBV7-2; j_gene: TRBJ1-6; len: 15; d_gene: TRBD1; abundance: many; CDR3nt: TGTGCCAGCAGCTTACCACGGACAGGGAATTCACCCCTCCACTTT; CDR3aa: CASSLPRTGNSPLHF
v_gene: TRBV2; j_gene: TRBJ1-6; len: 14; d_gene: TRBD1; abundance: .; CDR3nt: TGTGCCAGCAGTGTAAGAGACAGGGTTTCACCCCTCCACTTT; CDR3aa: CASSVRDRVSPLHF
v_gene: TRBV19; j_gene: TRBJ2-5; len: 14; d_gene: .; abundance: once; CDR3nt: TGTGCCAGCAGCTTGACGCTGCGAGGAGAGACCCAGTACTTC; CDR3aa: CASSLTLRGETQYF
v_gene: TRBV19; j_gene: TRBJ2-3; len: 15; d_gene: .; abundance: many; CDR3nt: TGTGCCAGTAGTATCTCGGGAGTAACCACAGATACGCAGTATTTT; CDR3aa: CASSISGVTTDTQYF
v_gene: TRBV20-1; j_gene: TRBJ2-5; len: 15; d_gene: TRBD2; abundance: many; CDR3nt: TGCAGTGCTATCGTAGGAACCGGGAGGACAGAGACCCAGTACTTC; CDR3aa: CSAIVGTGRTETQYF
v_gene: TRBV5-1; j_gene: TRBJ2-1; len: 15; d_gene: TRBD2; abundance: many; CDR3nt: TGCGCCAGCAGCTATGCGGGGGAGGGCTACAATGAGCAGTTCTTC; CDR3aa: CASSYAGEGYNEQFF
v_gene: TRBV9; j_gene: TRBJ1-1; len: 12; d_gene: .; abundance: .; CDR3nt: TGTGCCAGCGGAGGTGGTAACACTGAAGCTTTCTTT; CDR3aa: CASGGGNTEAFF
v_gene: TRBV15; j_gene: TRBJ2-7; len: 13; d_gene: TRBD1; abundance: few; CDR3nt: TGTGCCACCAGCGGAACAGGGGGCACCGAGCAGTACTTC; CDR3aa: CATSGTGGTEQYF
v_gene: TRBV5-4; j_gene: TRBJ2-3; len: 18; d_gene: TRBD2; abundance: .; CDR3nt: TGTGCCAGCAGCTCCCGGACTAGCGGGGGGGCTATGACAGATACGCAGTATTTT; CDR3aa: CASSSRTSGGAMTDTQYF
v_gene: TRBV6-5; j_gene: TRBJ1-4; len: 15; d_gene: .; abundance: once; CDR3nt: TGTGCCAGCAGTTACGGAGGCAGGACAAATGAAAAACTGTTTTTT; CDR3aa: CASSYGGRTNEKLFF
v_gene: TRBV2; j_gene: TRBJ1-1; len: 11; d_gene: .; abundance: many; CDR3nt: TGTGCCAGCAACGGGTACACTGAAGCTTTCTTT; CDR3aa: CASNGYTEAFF
v_gene: TRBV5-4; j_gene: TRBJ2-2; len: 17; d_gene: TRBD2; abundance: many; CDR3nt: TGTGCCAGCAGCTCCCCTAGCGGGAGGGCCCGAAGCGGGGAGCTGTTTTTT; CDR3aa: CASSSPSGRARSGELFF
v_gene: TRBV24-1; j_gene: TRBJ2-7; len: 11; d_gene: .; abundance: few; CDR3nt: TGTGCCACCAGTGTGGGTTACGAGCAGTACTTC; CDR3aa: CATSVGYEQYF
v_gene: TRBV12-3/TRBV12-4; j_gene: TRBJ1-5; len: 13; d_gene: .; abundance: .; CDR3nt: TGTGCCAGCAGTTCGCAGTTAAATCAGCCCCAGCATTTT; CDR3aa: CASSSQLNQPQHF
v_gene: TRBV20-1; j_gene: TRBJ1-1; len: 14; d_gene: .; abundance: many; CDR3nt: TGCAGTGCTAGGCTAGGGGGTGGCGGCACTGAAGCTTTCTTT; CDR3aa: CSARLGGGGTEAFF
v_gene: TRBV7-7; j_gene: TRBJ2-7; len: 13; d_gene: .; abundance: .; CDR3nt: TGTGCTAGCAGCCGAGGGACGACCTACGAGCAGTACTTC; CDR3aa: CASSRGTTYEQYF
v_gene: TRBV19; j_gene: TRBJ2-4; len: 17; d_gene: .; abundance: .; CDR3nt: TGTGCCAGTAGTAGGGATAGACAGAGCTTAGCCAAAAACATTCAGTACTTC; CDR3aa: CASSRDRQSLAKNIQYF
v_gene: TRBV28; j_gene: TRBJ2-7; len: 14; d_gene: TRBD1; abundance: many; CDR3nt: TGTGCCAGCAGTCAAATTGCGACAGGGCACGAGCAGTACTTC; CDR3aa: CASSQIATGHEQYF
v_gene: TRBV20-1; j_gene: TRBJ2-7; len: 12; d_gene: .; abundance: .; CDR3nt: TGCAGTGCTAGGCGCGGAGCCTACGAGCAGTACTTC; CDR3aa: CSARRGAYEQYF
v_gene: TRBV20-1; j_gene: TRBJ2-1; len: 16; d_gene: .; abundance: many; CDR3nt: TGCAGTGCTAGAAAGAGCGAATTACGGGATTACAATGAGCAGTTCTTC; CDR3aa: CSARKSELRDYNEQFF
v_gene: TRBV2; j_gene: TRBJ2-7; len: 14; d_gene: .; abundance: .; CDR3nt: TGTGCCAGCAGCCAAATCGGGACAACCTACGAGCAGTACTTC; CDR3aa: CASSQIGTTYEQYF
v_gene: TRBV28; j_gene: TRBJ1-6; len: 16; d_gene: TRBD1; abundance: .; CDR3nt: TGTGCCAGCAGCTCATTCCCGACAGGGAACGATTCACCCCTCCACTTT; CDR3aa: CASSSFPTGNDSPLHF
v_gene: TRBV19; j_gene: TRBJ2-2; len: 20; d_gene: .; abundance: .; CDR3nt: TGTGCCAGTAGTATAGGTTTTGGCTATAGCGGCGGTTCGAACACCGGGGAGCTGTTTTTT; CDR3aa: CASSIGFGYSGGSNTGELFF
v_gene: TRBV19; j_gene: TRBJ2-2; len: 13; d_gene: .; abundance: .; CDR3nt: TGTGCCAGTAGTATATCGACCACCGGGGAGCTGTTTTTT; CDR3aa: CASSISTTGELFF
v_gene: TRBV6-2/TRBV6-3; j_gene: TRBJ1-2; len: 13; d_gene: .; abundance: many; CDR3nt: TGTGCCAGCAGTTACTCGACAGTTGAGGGCTACACCTTC; CDR3aa: CASSYSTVEGYTF
v_gene: TRBV7-2; j_gene: TRBJ1-2; len: 15; d_gene: TRBD1; abundance: .; CDR3nt: TGTGCCAGCAGCTTTAACAGGGGACAAAGCTATGGCTACACCTTC; CDR3aa: CASSFNRGQSYGYTF
v_gene: TRBV7-8; j_gene: TRBJ2-7; len: 15; d_gene: .; abundance: .; CDR3nt: TGTGCCAGCAGCCGCCCGCCCGAGGGGGGGTACGAGCAGTACTTC; CDR3aa: CASSRPPEGGYEQYF
v_gene: TRBV20-1; j_gene: TRBJ2-7; len: 14; d_gene: TRBD2; abundance: few; CDR3nt: TGCAGTGCTAAAGAGGGCGGGAGCTCCTACGAGCAGTACTTC; CDR3aa: CSAKEGGSSYEQYF
v_gene: TRBV29-1; j_gene: TRBJ1-4; len: 12; d_gene: .; abundance: many; CDR3nt: TGCAGCGTTCAAGGGACTAATGAAAAACTGTTTTTT; CDR3aa: CSVQGTNEKLFF
v_gene: TRBV24-1; j_gene: TRBJ2-7; len: 12; d_gene: .; abundance: .; CDR3nt: TGTGCCACCAGCGCCCTCAAAGACCGGGCAATCTTC; CDR3aa: CATSALKDRAIF
v_gene: TRBV20-1; j_gene: TRBJ2-1; len: 16; d_gene: .; abundance: many; CDR3nt: TGCAGTGCTAGAGATCCCAGCGGTAGCTCCTACAATGAGCAGTTCTTC; CDR3aa: CSARDPSGSSYNEQFF
v_gene: TRBV19; j_gene: TRBJ2-5; len: 17; d_gene: TRBD1; abundance: many; CDR3nt: TGTGCCAGTAGTATCGGTTACTCGACAGGGCCTCTGGTGACCCAGTACTTC; CDR3aa: CASSIGYSTGPLVTQYF
v_gene: TRBV2; j_gene: TRBJ1-1; len: 14; d_gene: .; abundance: .; CDR3nt: TGTGCCAGCAGTGAAGCGCTGTCCAGCACTGAAGCTTTCTTT; CDR3aa: CASSEALSSTEAFF
v_gene: TRBV19; j_gene: TRBJ1-4; len: 14; d_gene: .; abundance: .; CDR3nt: TGTGCCAGTACCCTCCCGGGACGGGGTGAAAAACTGTTTTTT; CDR3aa: CASTLPGRGEKLFF